This TCR beta chain stems from a study of CD8 T cells in ankylosing spondylitis. Regarding the study as a whole: In ankylosing spondylitis blood, a motif of roughly eight highly homologous TCR beta variants appeared characteristic. As reported, disease-linked clones showed significant enrichment in matched ankylosing spondylitis synovial fluid. Disease-associated clonotypes exhibited CD8+ identity and were relatively infrequent in peripheral blood. Both synovial fluid and blood in reactive arthritis had previously been reported to carry some motif variants.

Construction of TCR beta libraries was performed using quantitative 5'-RACE with molecular barcodes. TCRdb itself ran the 5' RACE reads through MiXCR, one entry per CDR3 protein. The sample yields 700,000 to 850,000 distinct CDR3 sequences, 12% seen once. This clonotype was observed at least ten times. The antigen remains undetermined. The germline CDR1 and CDR2 sequences are SGHRS and YFSETQ. V was clipped by 1 base and J by 4 bases, with 11 bases between them. CDR3 length: 15 residues. The origin of this receptor is a male donor with ankylosing spondylitis. The chain joins TRBV5-1 to TRBJ2-2; D possibly corresponds to TRBD2 (5 bases). The sample consisted of blood, either unsorted or a sorted T cell fraction (not recorded which). CDR3 loop: CASSLITGTTGELFF. Written as DNA, the CDR3 is TGCGCCAGCAGCTTGATTACGGGAACCACCGGGGAGCTGTTTTTT. The complete variable domain, with remaining parts taken from reference TRBV5-1 and TRBJ2-2, reads KAGVTQTPRYLIKTRGQQVTLSCSPISGHRSVSWYQQTPGQGLQFLFEYFSETQRNKGNFPGRFSGRQFSNSRSEMNVSTLELGDSALYLCASSLITGTTGELFFGEGSRLTVL.